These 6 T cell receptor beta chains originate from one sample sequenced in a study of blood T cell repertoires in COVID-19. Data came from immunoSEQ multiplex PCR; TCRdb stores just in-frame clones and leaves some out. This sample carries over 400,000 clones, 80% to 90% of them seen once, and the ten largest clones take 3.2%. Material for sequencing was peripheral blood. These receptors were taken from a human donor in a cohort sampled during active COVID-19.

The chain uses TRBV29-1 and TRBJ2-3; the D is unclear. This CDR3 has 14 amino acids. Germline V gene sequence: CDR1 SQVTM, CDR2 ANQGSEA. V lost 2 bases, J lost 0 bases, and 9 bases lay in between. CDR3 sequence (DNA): TGCAGCGTTGAACCCGACTCTAGCACAGATACGCAGTATTTT. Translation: CSVEPDSSTDTQYF.

This chain's CDR3 is CAWNGAANTEAFF. In DNA form, the CDR3 reads TGTGCCTGGAACGGAGCAGCGAACACTGAAGCTTTCTTT. This chain connects TRBV30 to TRBJ1-1; D ambiguous. Germline V CDR1 and CDR2: GTSNPN, SVGIG (reference sequence). V gave up 4 bases and J gave up 1 base, with 10 bases separating them. The length of the CDR3 is 13 residues.

The CDR3 region has the DNA TGTGCCAGCTCAACGGGACTAGCGGGAGGGAACAATGAGCAGTTCTTC. It is translated as CASSTGLAGGNNEQFF. J is TRBJ2-1 and V is TRBV18; the match to TRBD2 covers 16 bases. This CDR3 comprises 16 residues. Germline CDR1 KGHSH, CDR2 LQKENI. J lost 5 bases, V lost 5 bases, and 3 bases had no gene match.

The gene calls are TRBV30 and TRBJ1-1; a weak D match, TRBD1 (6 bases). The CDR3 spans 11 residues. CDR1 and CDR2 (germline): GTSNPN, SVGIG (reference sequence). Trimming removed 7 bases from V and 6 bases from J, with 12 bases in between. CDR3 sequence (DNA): TGTGCCTCAGGGACAAACGCTGAAGCTTTCTTT. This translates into CASGTNAEAFF. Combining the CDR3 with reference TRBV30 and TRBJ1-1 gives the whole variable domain SQTIHQWPATLVQPVGSPLSLECTVEGTSNPNLYWYRQAAGRGLQLLFYSVGIGQISSEVPQNLSASRPQDRQFILSSKKLLLSDSGFYLCASGTNAEAFFGQGTRLTVV.

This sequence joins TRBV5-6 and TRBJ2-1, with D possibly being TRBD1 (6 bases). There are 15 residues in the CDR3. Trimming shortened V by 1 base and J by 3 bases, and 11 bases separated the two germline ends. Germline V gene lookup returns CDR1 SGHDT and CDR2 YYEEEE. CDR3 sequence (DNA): TGTGCCAGCAGCTTGTCGGGACAATACTACAATGAGCAGTTCTTC. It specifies CASSLSGQYYNEQFF.

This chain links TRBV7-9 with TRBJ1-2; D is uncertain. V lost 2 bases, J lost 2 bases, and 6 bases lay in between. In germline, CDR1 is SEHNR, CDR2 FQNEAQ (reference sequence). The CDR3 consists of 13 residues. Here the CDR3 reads CASSLQRNYGYTF. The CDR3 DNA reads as TGTGCCAGCAGCTTACAACGGAACTATGGCTACACCTTC. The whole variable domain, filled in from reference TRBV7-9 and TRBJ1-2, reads DTGVSQNPRHKITKRGQNVTFRCDPISEHNRLYWYRQTLGQGPEFLTYFQNEAQLEKSRLLSDRFSAERPKGSFSTLEIQRTEQGDSAMYLCASSLQRNYGYTFGSGTRLTVV.